These T cell receptor beta chains were read from a single sample in a study of shared clonotypes between healthy human individuals. Assay: immunoSEQ multiplex PCR; the TCRdb copy retains only in-frame clones and omits some. The top ten clones hold around 0.13% of a sample with 2 million or so clones, around 95% of them seen once. Sequencing was performed on naive CD4+ T cells sorted from blood. The receptors were gathered from a man aged 18 to 30 in good health. The CDR3 runs from the conserved cysteine through the conserved F or W. The D gene is left open where the match is weak. Size is stated for part of the rows, as once, few or many counts, or as a class when the clone is expanded.

j_gene | d_gene | abundance | v_gene | CDR3nt | CDR3aa
TRBJ2-5 | . | . | TRBV7-8 | TGTGCCAGCAGCTTGTTTAGAGTGACCCAAGAGACCCAGTACTTC | CASSLFRVTQETQYF
TRBJ1-2 | . | . | TRBV5-1 | TGCGCCAGCGGGCTGGAGGGAGTCGTGGATGGCTACACCTTC | CASGLEGVVDGYTF
TRBJ1-2 | . | . | TRBV5-6 | TGTGCCAGCAGCTTGGTGGCCAGTCGCTACACCTTC | CASSLVASRYTF
TRBJ2-3 | . | . | TRBV30 | TGTGCCGGCGGCAGGGGGGTAAGCACAGATACGCAGTATTTT | CAGGRGVSTDTQYF
TRBJ1-3 | . | . | TRBV9 | TGTGCCAGCAGCTCCTCAGGTAACTCTGGAAACACCATATATTTT | CASSSSGNSGNTIYF
TRBJ2-7 | TRBD1 | . | TRBV18 | TGTGCCAGCTCACCCACATGGACAGGGAGTTTCTACGAGCAGTACTTC | CASSPTWTGSFYEQYF
TRBJ1-1 | . | . | TRBV12-5 | TGTGCTAGTGGTTTGGCCATTGTCGGGACTGAAGCTTTCTTT | CASGLAIVGTEAFF
TRBJ2-3 | . | . | TRBV29-1 | TGCAGCGTTGGGGTCGGAGATACGCAGTATTTT | CSVGVGDTQYF
TRBJ1-5 | . | . | TRBV6-1 | TGTGCCAGCAGTGAAGCTCCCGGCCCCGGGCAGCCCCAGCATTTT | CASSEAPGPGQPQHF
TRBJ2-5 | . | . | TRBV30 | TGTGCCTGGAACAGGATTCTTGGGGAGACCCAGTACTTC | CAWNRILGETQYF
TRBJ2-1 | TRBD1 | . | TRBV28 | TGTGCCAGCAGTTGGGGACAGGGGTACAATGAGCAGTTCTTC | CASSWGQGYNEQFF
TRBJ1-1 | . | . | TRBV12-5 | TGTGCTAGTGGTCCCCGAGAGTGGAGGTCTGAAGCTTTCTTT | CASGPREWRSEAFF
TRBJ2-7 | TRBD1 | . | TRBV5-4 | TGTGCCAGCAGCTTAAACTCCGGGGGACAGGGGATAAGGGAGCAGTACTTC | CASSLNSGGQGIREQYF
TRBJ1-1 | . | . | TRBV7-9 | TGTGCCAGCAGTTCGGTACAGGCCACTGAAGCTTTCTTT | CASSSVQATEAFF
TRBJ1-2 | . | . | TRBV6-6 | TGTGCCAGCAGTAACCAGATCTACTATGGCTACACCTTC | CASSNQIYYGYTF
TRBJ2-1 | TRBD2 | once | TRBV25-1 | TGTGCCAGCAGTGAGGGGGGGAAATACAATGAGCAGTTCTTC | CASSEGGKYNEQFF
TRBJ2-1 | TRBD1 | . | TRBV18 | TGTGCCAGCTCACGTAGAGCACAGGGGGCCACGGGGTTCTTC | CASSRRAQGATGFF
TRBJ2-5 | . | . | TRBV10-3 | TGTGCCATCAGTGGGGTAGGGGCCACAGAGACCCAGTACTTC | CAISGVGATETQYF
TRBJ2-1 | . | . | TRBV30 | TGTGCCTGGAGTGGCCTAGCGTGGAATGAGCAGTTCTTC | CAWSGLAWNEQFF
TRBJ2-7 | . | . | TRBV29-1 | TGCAGCGTTGTAAGTTCCTACGAGCAGTACTTC | CSVVSSYEQYF
TRBJ2-2 | TRBD2 | . | TRBV30 | TGTGCCCTAGCGGGAGGCACCGGGGAGCCGTTTTTT | CALAGGTGEPFF
TRBJ2-2 | . | . | TRBV2 | TGTGCCAGCAAAGACGGGAGGAACACCGGGGAGCTGTTTTTT | CASKDGRNTGELFF
TRBJ2-1 | . | . | TRBV27 | TGTGCCAGCGGTAATACCCTAGCGGAGCAGTTCTTC | CASGNTLAEQFF
TRBJ2-1 | TRBD1 | . | TRBV4-3 | TGCGCCAGCAGCCAGGGGGCGAATCTGGGGACAGGGGGACCCTACAATGAGCAGTTCTTC | CASSQGANLGTGGPYNEQFF
TRBJ2-7 | TRBD2 | . | TRBV6-5 | TGTGCCAGCAGTTTACTAGCGGGAGCGTCCGAGCAGTACTTC | CASSLLAGASEQYF
TRBJ1-2 | . | . | TRBV27 | TGTGCCAGCAAACCCCGTGTCATCGATGGCTACACCTTC | CASKPRVIDGYTF
TRBJ1-1 | . | . | TRBV5-1 | TGCGCCAGCAGCGTGAGGGGTCAGGACACTGAAGCTTTCTTT | CASSVRGQDTEAFF
TRBJ2-5 | TRBD2 | . | TRBV9 | TGTGCCAGCAGCGTAGGCAGGACTAGCGGCGAGACCCAGTACTTC | CASSVGRTSGETQYF
TRBJ2-7 | TRBD1 | . | TRBV6-6 | TGTGCCAGCAGTTCGCCGGGACAGGGGGACTACGAGCAGTACTTC | CASSSPGQGDYEQYF
TRBJ2-2 | . | . | TRBV11-2 | TGTGCCAGCAGGCGGCCGGGACAAGCTACTGCGAACACCGGGGAGCTGTTTTTT | CASRRPGQATANTGELFF
TRBJ2-1 | . | . | TRBV4-1 | TGCGCCAGCAGCCAAGATCAAACGGACGGTGATGAGCAGTTCTTC | CASSQDQTDGDEQFF
TRBJ1-4 | . | . | TRBV7-9 | TGTGCCAGCAGCTTTTCCGGGTCTCATAAAAAACTGTTTTTT | CASSFSGSHKKLFF
TRBJ2-7 | TRBD1 | . | TRBV5-1 | TGCGCCAGCAGCTTGGGGACAGGGGGGACTTTCGAGCAGTACTTC | CASSLGTGGTFEQYF
TRBJ2-1 | . | . | TRBV7-2 | TGTGCCAGCAGCTTATCGGTTGAGCAGTTCTTC | CASSLSVEQFF
TRBJ2-5 | TRBD2 | . | TRBV7-9 | TGTGCCAGCAGCTTACCCCGGACTAGCGGGGGGACCCAGTACTTC | CASSLPRTSGGTQYF
TRBJ2-5 | . | . | TRBV5-1 | TGCGCCAGCAGCGCCGAAGGACCTTCGGGGACCCAGTACTTC | CASSAEGPSGTQYF
TRBJ2-5 | TRBD2 | . | TRBV30 | TGTGCCTGGAGTGTTGGACTAGCGGTTCGTGAGACCCAGTACTTC | CAWSVGLAVRETQYF
TRBJ1-2 | TRBD1 | . | TRBV10-1 | TGCGCCAGCGGAAAAGGGACAGGGGCTGCTGGCTACACCTTC | CASGKGTGAAGYTF
TRBJ2-2 | TRBD2 | . | TRBV4-1 | TGCGCCAGCAGCCAAGTAGGCGGGACTAGTAACACCGGGGAGCTGTTTTTT | CASSQVGGTSNTGELFF
TRBJ2-5 | . | . | TRBV11-3 | TGTGCCAGCAGCTTAGGAGAGGGGACCCAGTACTTC | CASSLGEGTQYF
TRBJ1-5 | . | . | TRBV6-1 | TGTGCCAGCAGTGGCCCAGGGCCCCAGCATTTT | CASSGPGPQHF
TRBJ1-5 | . | . | TRBV30 | TGTGCCTGGAGTCCAGGGGTAGGTCAGCCCCAGCATTTT | CAWSPGVGQPQHF
TRBJ2-7 | TRBD2 | . | TRBV19 | TGTGCCAGTAGCACCGGGACTAGCGGGAGCTACGAGCAGTACTTC | CASSTGTSGSYEQYF
TRBJ2-3 | . | . | TRBV10-3 | TGTGCCACCCGTCCCGGCACAGATACGCAGTATTTT | CATRPGTDTQYF
TRBJ1-3 | . | . | TRBV9 | TGTGCCAGCAGCGGATCAGTTTCTGGAAACACCATATATTTT | CASSGSVSGNTIYF
TRBJ1-6 | TRBD1 | . | TRBV6-5 | TGTGCCAGCACCAACAGGGGTAATTCACCCCTCCACTTT | CASTNRGNSPLHF
TRBJ2-7 | . | . | TRBV9 | TGTGCCAGCAGCGTACAAGGGAGCGCCTACGAGCAGTACTTC | CASSVQGSAYEQYF
TRBJ1-3 | . | . | TRBV7-6 | TGTGCCAGCAGCGGGCTTACAACTGGAAACACCATATATTTT | CASSGLTTGNTIYF
TRBJ1-1 | . | . | TRBV10-1 | TGCGCCATCCGGATCGGGCGAAATGAAGCTTTCTTT | CAIRIGRNEAFF
TRBJ1-3 | TRBD1 | . | TRBV10-3 | TGTGCCATCAGTGACAGGACAGGGTCGACTGGAAACACCATATATTTT | CAISDRTGSTGNTIYF
TRBJ2-1 | TRBD2 | . | TRBV28 | TGTGCCAGCAGTTTAAGCGGGGGGGCCAATGAGCAGTTCTTC | CASSLSGGANEQFF
TRBJ1-1 | . | . | TRBV10-3 | TGTGCCATCAGCCTACTCGAGGGTTCCACTGAAGCTTTCTTT | CAISLLEGSTEAFF
TRBJ2-3 | . | . | TRBV7-8 | TGTGCCAGCAGCCCCTTTATGACGGCAGATACGCAGTATTTT | CASSPFMTADTQYF
TRBJ1-6 | . | . | TRBV9 | TGTGCCAGCAGCAAGCGATCAGGGGTTAATTCACCCCTCCACTTT | CASSKRSGVNSPLHF
TRBJ2-7 | . | . | TRBV5-4 | TGTGCCAGCAGCTTGGTGACCGGCAGCTCCTACGAGCAGTACTTC | CASSLVTGSSYEQYF